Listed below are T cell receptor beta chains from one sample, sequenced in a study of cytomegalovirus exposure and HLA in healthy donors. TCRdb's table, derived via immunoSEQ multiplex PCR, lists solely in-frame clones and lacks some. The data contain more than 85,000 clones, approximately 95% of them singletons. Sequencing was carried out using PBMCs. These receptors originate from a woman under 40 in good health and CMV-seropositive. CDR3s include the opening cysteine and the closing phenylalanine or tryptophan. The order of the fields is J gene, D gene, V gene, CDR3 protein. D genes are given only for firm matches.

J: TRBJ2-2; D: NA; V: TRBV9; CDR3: CASSVGGSNTGELFF
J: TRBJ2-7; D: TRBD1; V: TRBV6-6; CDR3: CASTQQGAPNEQYF
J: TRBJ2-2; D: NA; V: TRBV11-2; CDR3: CASSLGPGTGELFF
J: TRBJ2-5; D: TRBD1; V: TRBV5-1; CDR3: CASSPSPDRGETQYF
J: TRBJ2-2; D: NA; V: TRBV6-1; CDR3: CASSDYTGELFF
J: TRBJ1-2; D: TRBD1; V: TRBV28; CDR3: CASSFTGTGGQYGYTF
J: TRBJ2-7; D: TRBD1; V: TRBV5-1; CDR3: CASSSPGTGGSYEQYF
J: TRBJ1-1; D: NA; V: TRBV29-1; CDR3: CSFSGRGMRAFF
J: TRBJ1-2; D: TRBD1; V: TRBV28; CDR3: CASRSTGVGGYTF
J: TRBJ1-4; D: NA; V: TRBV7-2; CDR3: CASSSGQTVNEKLFF